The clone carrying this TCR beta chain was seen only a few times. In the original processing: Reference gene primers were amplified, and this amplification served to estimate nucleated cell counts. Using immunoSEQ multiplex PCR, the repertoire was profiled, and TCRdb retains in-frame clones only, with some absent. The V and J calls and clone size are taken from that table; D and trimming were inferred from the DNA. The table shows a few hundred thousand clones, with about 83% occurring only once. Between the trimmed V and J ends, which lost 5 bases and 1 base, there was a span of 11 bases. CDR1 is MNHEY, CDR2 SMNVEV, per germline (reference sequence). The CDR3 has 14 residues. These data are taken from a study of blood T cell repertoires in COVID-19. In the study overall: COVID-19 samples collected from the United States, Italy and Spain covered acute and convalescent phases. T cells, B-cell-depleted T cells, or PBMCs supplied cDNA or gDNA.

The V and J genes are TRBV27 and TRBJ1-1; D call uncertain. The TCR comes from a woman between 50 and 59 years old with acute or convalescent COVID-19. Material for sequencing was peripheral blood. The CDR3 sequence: CASSEGRGNTEAFF. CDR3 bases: TGTGCCAGCAGTGAGGGCCGGGGGAACACTGAAGCTTTCTTT.